Each of the 13 T cell receptor beta chains below was sequenced from the same sample in a study of cytomegalovirus exposure and HLA in healthy donors. Amplification used 60 Vbeta primers and 13 Jbeta primers. The data were produced by immunoSEQ multiplex PCR, yet TCRdb's version contains in-frame clones alone and is incomplete. The sample has about 120,000 clones; about four fifths are singletons. Sequenced input: PBMCs. Receptors originate from a man younger than 40 in good health and CMV-seropositive.

There are a few counts of this clone. The chain couples TRBV6-5 to TRBJ2-3; 11 nucleotides align to TRBD2. CDR3 length: 15 residues. The germline V gene has CDR1 MNHEY and CDR2 SVGAGI. The V and J ends lost 10 bases and 5 bases, in that order; junction bases with no gene match: 11. The CDR3 region is CAISLAGGSIDTQYF. Here the CDR3 DNA reads TGTGCCATCAGCTTAGCGGGAGGGTCTATAGATACGCAGTATTTT.

The V gene is TRBV6-6, the J gene TRBJ2-2, with 10 nucleotides matching TRBD2. V was pared by 5 bases and J by 6 bases, with 6 bases of the junction left unmatched. Germline V gives CDR1 MNHNY, CDR2 SVGAGI (reference sequence). This CDR3 has 15 amino acids. The CDR3 sequence is CASSNWLAGAGELFF. The CDR3 DNA reads as TGTGCCAGCAGTAACTGGCTAGCGGGGGCCGGGGAGCTGTTTTTT.

The CDR3 reads CASSVISHEQFF. In DNA form, the CDR3 reads TGTGCCAGCAGCGTCATTTCCCATGAGCAGTTCTTC. This chain links TRBV9 with TRBJ2-1; no clear D gene. Germline values: CDR1 SGDLS, CDR2 YYNGEE. The CDR3 extends over 12 amino acids. Trimming took off 2 bases at V and 8 bases at J, with 8 bases between the two ends.

The J gene is TRBJ1-4, the V gene TRBV7-9; 10 bases line up with TRBD1. CDR3 length: 14 residues. Germline trimming cut 4 bases from V and 10 bases from J; bases unmatched to any gene: 6. Germline loops: CDR1 SEHNR, CDR2 FQNEAQ (reference sequence). CDR3: CASSSGQGGGKLFF. In DNA form, the CDR3 reads TGTGCCAGCAGCTCCGGACAGGGGGGGGGAAAACTGTTTTTT.

The CDR3 here is CASTPYGSTDTQYF. The DNA for the CDR3 is TGTGCCAGCACCCCCTACGGGAGCACAGATACGCAGTATTTT. The chain employs TRBV19 and TRBJ2-3; no firm D call. This CDR3 is 14 amino acids long. From germline, CDR1 is LNHDA and CDR2 SQIVND (reference sequence). The germline V and J ends were trimmed by 9 bases and 0 bases, with 13 bases remaining between them.

This clone was seen only once. The V call is TRBV5-1, the J call TRBJ1-1; weak D call: TRBD1 (5 bases). The germline V gene encodes CDR1 SGHRS and CDR2 YFSETQ. CDR3 length equals 16 residues. The ends were cut back, 1 base at V and 0 bases at J, with 13 bases in the middle. CDR3 nucleotide sequence: TGCGCCAGCAGCTTGTCCGGGGGACCTATGAACACTGAAGCTTTCTTT. It yields the protein CASSLSGGPMNTEAFF.

This chain links TRBV5-1 with TRBJ2-1; 7 bases are shared with TRBD2. The junction had 8 bases not matched to a gene; V was cut back by 2 bases and J by 9 bases. The CDR3 has 14 amino acids. From germline, CDR1 is SGHRS and CDR2 YFSETQ. CDR3 protein: CASSFSGPEGEQFF. In nucleotides, the CDR3 is TGCGCCAGCAGCTTTAGCGGGCCCGAGGGTGAGCAGTTCTTC.

In this sample, this clone turned up a few times. Here the CDR3 reads CAEQSWAQGNRNQPQHF. The CDR3 nucleotides are TGCGCCGAGCAGTCGTGGGCACAGGGAAATCGCAATCAGCCCCAGCATTTT. The gene calls are TRBV23-1 and TRBJ1-5, with D possibly matching TRBD1 (6 bases). TRBV23-1 is known as an ORF, though its function is uncertain. V was trimmed by 11 bases and J by 2 bases, leaving 25 bases between them. The CDR3 sequence is 17 residues long.

J is TRBJ2-3 and V is TRBV5-1, with 7 bases identical to TRBD2. With V trimmed by 0 bases and J by 2 bases, 9 bases remained unmatched. Germline V gene lookup returns CDR1 SGHRS and CDR2 YFSETQ. CDR3 length: 17 amino acids. The CDR3 DNA sequence: TGCGCCAGCAGCTTGGGAGTTGCAGCGGGGTTCACAGATACGCAGTATTTT. It translates to CASSLGVAAGFTDTQYF.

The chain uses TRBV2 and TRBJ2-1; 8 bases fit TRBD2. Germline trimming cut 5 bases from V and 7 bases from J; bases unmatched to any gene: 4. CDR3 length equals 13 residues. Germline assignment: CDR1 SNHLY and CDR2 FYNNEI. CDR3 sequence reads: CASSLGTRNEQFF. In nucleotides, the CDR3 is TGTGCCAGCAGTCTCGGGACTAGGAATGAGCAGTTCTTC.

The V and J genes are TRBV6-5 and TRBJ2-7; no clear D gene. V shed 2 bases and J shed 7 bases, with 15 bases lying between them. This CDR3 region has 14 residues. Germline values: CDR1 MNHEY, CDR2 SVGAGI. The DNA of the CDR3 is TGTGCCAGCAGTTACCCGAGCCTCGACGGGGAGCAGTACTTC. This gives the protein CASSYPSLDGEQYF.

The V call is TRBV7-9, the J call TRBJ1-2; 7 positions match TRBD1. V lost 5 bases and J lost 4; bases outside the gene matches: 7. Germline-derived CDR1 and CDR2 are SEHNR and FQNEAQ (reference sequence). The CDR3 has 14 amino acids. In DNA form, the CDR3 reads TGTGCCAGCAGCCAAAAAGGGGGCGCCTATGGCTACACCTTC. It encodes CASSQKGGAYGYTF.

This sequence joins TRBV6-6 and TRBJ1-6, with D perhaps matching TRBD1 (5 bases). Germline CDR1 and CDR2: MNHNY and SVGAGI (reference sequence). With 6 bases removed from V and 10 bases from J, the gap between germline ends came to 16 bases. The CDR3 spans 14 residues. CDR3 nucleotide sequence: TGTGCCAGCAGCCCCGCGGGGGATGGATCACCCCTCCACTTT. As protein: CASSPAGDGSPLHF.